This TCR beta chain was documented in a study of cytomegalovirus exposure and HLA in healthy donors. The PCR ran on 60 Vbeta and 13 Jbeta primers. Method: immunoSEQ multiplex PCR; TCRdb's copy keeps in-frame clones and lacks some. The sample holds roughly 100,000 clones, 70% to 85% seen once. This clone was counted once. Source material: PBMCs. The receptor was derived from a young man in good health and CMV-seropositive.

CDR3 residues: CASSPWASGSSYNEQFF. The CDR3 DNA reads TGCGCCAGCAGCCCCTGGGCTAGCGGGAGCTCCTACAATGAGCAGTTCTTC. The genes are TRBV5-1 and TRBJ2-1; 10 nucleotides match TRBD2. The germline V gene has CDR1 SGHRS and CDR2 YFSETQ. V was clipped by 4 bases and J by 0 bases; unmatched bases: 7. The CDR3 length is 17 residues.